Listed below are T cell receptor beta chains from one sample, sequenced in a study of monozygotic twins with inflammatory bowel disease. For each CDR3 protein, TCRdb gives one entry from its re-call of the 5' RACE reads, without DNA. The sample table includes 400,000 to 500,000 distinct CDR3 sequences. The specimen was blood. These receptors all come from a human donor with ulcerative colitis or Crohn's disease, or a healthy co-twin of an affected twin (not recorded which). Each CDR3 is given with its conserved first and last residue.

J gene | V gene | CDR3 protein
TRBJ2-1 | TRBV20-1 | CSARGADRYNEQFF
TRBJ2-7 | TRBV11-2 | CASSTLQGIYEQYF
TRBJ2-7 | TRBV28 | CASNTLEGGREGYEQYF
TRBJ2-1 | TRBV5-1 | CTSGREGSYNEQFF
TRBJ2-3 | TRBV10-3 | CAISELAGTDTQYF
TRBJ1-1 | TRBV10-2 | CASSDAGRLNTEAFF
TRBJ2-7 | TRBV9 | CASSVRQASYEQYF
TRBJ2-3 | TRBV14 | CASSFRALDTQYF
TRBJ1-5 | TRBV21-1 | CASSFRDTGNQPQHF
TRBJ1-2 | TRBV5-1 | CASSLRAGTDYGYTF
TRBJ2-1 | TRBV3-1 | CASSQGLGGNEQFF
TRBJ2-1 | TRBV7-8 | CASSLDRTSSNEQFF
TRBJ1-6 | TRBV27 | CASSLLETGVSPLHF
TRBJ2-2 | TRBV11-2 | CASSWGLGELFF
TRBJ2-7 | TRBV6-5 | CASSYFPGRTYEQYF
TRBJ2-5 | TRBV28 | CASSLSDGQETQYF
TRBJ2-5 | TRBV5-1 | CASSLGTGTFRTQYF
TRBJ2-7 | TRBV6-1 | CASRRISGAYEQYF
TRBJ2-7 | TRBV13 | CASSFLAGVGPGEQYF
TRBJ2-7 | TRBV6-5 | CASGGNAHEQYF